The 32 T cell receptor beta chains given below trace back to one sample, sequenced in a study of T cell responses to AZD1222 COVID-19 vaccine. Profiling relied on immunoSEQ multiplex PCR, and the TCRdb table lists in-frame clones only, not all of them. The table has about 170,000 clones, roughly 85% seen once; the top ten hold 1.1%. The sequencing used peripheral blood, collected 28 days after the second AZD1222 dose. These TCRs come from an adult who received the AZD1222 COVID-19 vaccine.

This chain links TRBV19 with TRBJ1-5; D gene unclear. There are 16 residues in the CDR3. Germline V gene lookup returns CDR1 LNHDA and CDR2 SQIVND (reference sequence). Trimming took 6 bases from V and 1 from J, leaving 16 bases between them. CDR3 DNA: TGTGCCAGTAGCCAACAGCCTCGCGGGAGCAATCAGCCCCAGCATTTT. Amino acids: CASSQQPRGSNQPQHF.

The J gene is TRBJ1-1, the V gene TRBV11-2, with no clear D. Germline V gene sequence: CDR1 SGHAT, CDR2 FQNNGV. Deletions cut 5 bases from V and 6 bases from J, with 13 bases between. The CDR3 length is 13 residues. In DNA form, the CDR3 reads TGTGCCAGCAGCCAGCCCGGGAGAGCTGAAGCTTTCTTT. Residues: CASSQPGRAEAFF.

V is TRBV5-6 and J is TRBJ1-6; possible D gene TRBD1, 6 bases. The CDR3 runs to 15 residues. Germline V lookup: CDR1 SGHDT, CDR2 YYEEEE. The V end was cut by 2 bases, the J end by 5 bases, with 11 bases between. CDR3 sequence reads: CASSFPRGDNSPLHF. The CDR3 DNA reads TGTGCCAGCAGCTTTCCCAGGGGAGATAATTCACCCCTCCACTTT.

The count of this clone is one. The CDR3 coding sequence is TGCGCCAGCAGCCAAGATCTGGCGCCCTATGGCTACACCTTC. The encoded protein is CASSQDLAPYGYTF. This chain links TRBV4-1 with TRBJ1-2; D is unclear. This CDR3 has 14 residues. Per the germline V gene, CDR1 is MGHRA and CDR2 is YSYEKL. The ends were cut back, 0 bases at V and 4 bases at J, with 9 bases in the middle.

This clone has just a few counts. This chain connects TRBV7-9 to TRBJ1-1; D gene ambiguous. CDR3 size: 11 residues. The germline V gene encodes CDR1 SEHNR and CDR2 FQNEAQ (reference sequence). V lost 5 bases and J lost 10, with 11 bases in between. The CDR3 nucleotides read TGTGCCAGCAGCGATCCCATGGGAGCTTTCTTT. Protein: CASSDPMGAFF. Variable domain in full (rest from reference TRBV7-9 and TRBJ1-1): DTGVSQNPRHKITKRGQNVTFRCDPISEHNRLYWYRQTLGQGPEFLTYFQNEAQLEKSRLLSDRFSAERPKGSFSTLEIQRTEQGDSAMYLCASSDPMGAFFGQGTRLTVV.

The chain couples TRBV3-1 (or the pseudogene TRBV3-2) to TRBJ2-3, with 8 bases that match TRBD2. This CDR3 comprises 16 residues. The V segment lost 4 bases and the J segment 4 bases; nucleotides outside the gene matches: 10. Per the germline V gene, CDR1 is LGHDT and CDR2 is YNNKEL (reference sequence). CDR3 nucleotides: TGTGCCAGCAGCCGCATGGTTCGGGGGGGGCCAGATACGCAGTATTTT. Its protein is CASSRMVRGGPDTQYF.

The CDR3 is CASSSGQGTYEQYF. CDR3 sequence (DNA): TGTGCCAGCAGCTCGGGACAGGGAACCTACGAGCAGTACTTC. The chain couples TRBV7-2 to TRBJ2-7, with 9 bases that match TRBD1. The V and J ends lost 4 bases and 2 bases, in that order; junction bases with no gene match: 3. Per the germline V gene, CDR1 is SGHTA and CDR2 is FQGNSA. The CDR3 is made up of 14 amino acids.

The chain links TRBV7-9 to TRBJ2-3; possible D gene TRBD2, 6 bases. Trimming removed 3 bases from V and 5 bases from J, with 18 bases in between. Germline lookup yields CDR1 SEHNR and CDR2 FQNEAQ (reference sequence). The CDR3 is 16 amino acids. In DNA form, the CDR3 reads TGTGCCAGCAGCTTGTTCTTAGCGGCCCCGGGAGATACGCAGTATTTT. This codes for CASSLFLAAPGDTQYF.

This chain joins TRBV4-1 and TRBJ2-3; 7 positions agree with TRBD2. J was trimmed by 6 bases and V by 5 bases; bases with no gene match: 8. The CDR3 sequence is 14 residues long. CDR1 and CDR2 (germline): MGHRA, YSYEKL. As DNA, the CDR3 is TGCGCCAGCAGCTATCGGCGCGGGGGTGATACGCAGTATTTT. Translation gives CASSYRRGGDTQYF.

The genes are TRBV6-5 and TRBJ1-2, with D hard to call. Germline V CDR1 and CDR2: MNHEY, SVGAGI. This CDR3 has 15 amino acids. V was pared by 7 bases and J by 6 bases, with 21 bases between. DNA for the CDR3: TGTGCCAGCACCTCTCGGTACAGTTCTGCGGATGGCTACACCTTC. Translation gives CASTSRYSSADGYTF.

The genes are TRBV11-2 and TRBJ1-2; 10 positions match TRBD1. There are 14 residues in the CDR3. CDR1 and CDR2 from the germline V gene are SGHAT and FQNNGV. V dropped 4 bases and J dropped 3; count of bases not matched to a gene: 2. CDR3 sequence reads: CASSWGTGDYGYTF. In nucleotides, the CDR3 is TGTGCCAGCAGCTGGGGGACAGGGGACTATGGCTACACCTTC.

The chain combines TRBV19 with TRBJ1-5; perhaps TRBD1 as D (6 bases). The V gene lost 5 bases and the J gene lost 5 bases, with 10 bases spanning the gap. The CDR3 contains 13 residues. CDR1 and CDR2 (germline): LNHDA, SQIVND (reference sequence). CDR3 coding DNA: TGTGCCAGTAGTCGGGGGCAGGATCAGCCCCAGCATTTT. Its protein is CASSRGQDQPQHF.

To note about this clone: A junction end diverges from the germline sequence, so it may reflect a read error. The genes are TRBV11-2 and TRBJ1-1, with D possibly matching TRBD1 (5 bases). The CDR3 has 15 residues. The V gene's germline CDR1 is SGHAT and CDR2 FQNNGV. The CDR3 protein is CASRLVGGKNTEAFF. The CDR3 nucleotides are TGTGCCAGCAGATTAGTGGGGGGGAAGAACACTGAAGCTTTCTTT.

V is TRBV5-1 and J is TRBJ2-3, with TRBD2 matching over 7 bases. Germline lookup yields CDR1 SGHRS and CDR2 YFSETQ. The CDR3 spans 16 residues. The ends lost 6 bases at V and 0 bases at J; junction bases unmatched: 10. The CDR3 loop reads CASTMVLAASTDTQYF. DNA of the CDR3: TGCGCCAGCACCATGGTCCTAGCGGCTAGCACAGATACGCAGTATTTT.

This chain joins TRBV7-9 and TRBJ2-7; unclear D gene. CDR3 length: 12 amino acids. Looked up from germline, CDR1 is SEHNR and CDR2 is FQNEAQ (reference sequence). V was trimmed by 10 bases and J by 1 base, leaving 11 bases between them. CDR3 protein: CATTTESYEQYF. The CDR3 DNA reads TGTGCCACGACCACCGAATCCTACGAGCAGTACTTC.

This rearrangement joins TRBV3-1 (or the pseudogene TRBV3-2) to TRBJ2-3; TRBD2 might be the D (6 bases). Germline CDR1 LGHDT, CDR2 YNNKEL (reference sequence). This CDR3 region has 13 residues. Trimming took 1 base from V and 11 from J, leaving 13 bases between them. CDR3 residues: CASSQGRGVLQYF. The CDR3 region has the DNA TGTGCCAGCAGCCAAGGTCGCGGGGTATTGCAGTATTTT.

This clone came up once. The rearrangement joins TRBV29-1 to TRBJ1-4; tentative D call: TRBD1 (5 bases). Germline values: CDR1 SQVTM, CDR2 ANQGSEA. The CDR3 spans 13 residues. Trimming cost V 4 bases and J 5 bases, with 11 bases left between them. CDR3 region: CSVAGTGNEKLFF. Written as DNA, the CDR3 is TGCAGCGTTGCGGGGACGGGAAATGAAAAACTGTTTTTT.

This chain uses TRBV12-3 or TRBV12-4 with TRBJ1-1; weak D call: TRBD1 (5 bases). The CDR3 length is 13 residues. V gave up 6 bases and J gave up 6 bases, with 14 bases separating them. CDR3 DNA sequence: TGTGCCAGCAGCTCCCCAGGGCACGCTGAAGCTTTCTTT. This translates into CASSSPGHAEAFF.

For this clone: The sample holds other DNA sequences that translate to the same CDR3. The chain links TRBV7-2 to TRBJ2-7; no reliable D call. Per the germline V gene, CDR1 is SGHTA and CDR2 is FQGNSA. Between the trimmed V and J ends, which lost 1 base and 3 bases, there was a span of 7 bases. The CDR3 has 13 amino acids. The CDR3 reads CASSLVSGYEQYF. In DNA form, the CDR3 reads TGTGCCAGCAGCTTAGTGAGTGGCTACGAGCAGTACTTC.

The CDR3 bases are TGTGCCAGCAGGAGTGCCTCCTGGATGAACACTGAAGCTTTCTTT. Protein: CASRSASWMNTEAFF. This chain connects TRBV7-2 to TRBJ1-1; no clear D gene. V lost 6 bases to trimming and J lost 0 bases, with 14 bases between them. The CDR3 covers 15 residues. The germline gives CDR1 SGHTA, CDR2 FQGNSA.

The genes are TRBV19 and TRBJ2-5; 11 bases match TRBD2. After removal of 5 bases from V and 5 bases from J, the junction contained 7 bases not matched to a gene. The CDR3 sequence is 15 residues long. CDR1 is LNHDA and CDR2 is SQIVND in the germline V gene (reference sequence). The CDR3 region has the DNA TGTGCCAGTAGTCCGACTAGCGGGGTAGGGGAGACCCAGTACTTC. Protein: CASSPTSGVGETQYF.

The gene calls are TRBV6-6 and TRBJ2-1, with D unclear. Germline values: CDR1 MNHNY, CDR2 SVGAGI (reference sequence). The CDR3 runs 13 residues. V was clipped by 5 bases and J by 7 bases, with 12 bases between them. CDR3 residues: CASSPSHANEQFF. The DNA of the CDR3 is TGTGCCAGCAGTCCCTCCCATGCTAATGAGCAGTTCTTC.

To note about this clone: The same CDR3 can be traced to other DNA sequences in this sample. CDR3 DNA: TGTGCCAGTAGTATATCGGTAGACAATGAGCAGTTCTTC. Encoded protein: CASSISVDNEQFF. This chain uses TRBV19 with TRBJ2-1; D ambiguous. Per the germline V gene, CDR1 is LNHDA and CDR2 is SQIVND (reference sequence). The CDR3 sequence is 13 residues long. V lost 2 bases to trimming and J lost 5 bases, with 7 bases between them. Using reference TRBV19 and TRBJ2-1 for the parts outside the CDR3, the full variable domain is DGGITQSPKYLFRKEGQNVTLSCEQNLNHDAMYWYRQDPGQGLRLIYYSQIVNDFQKGDIAEGYSVSREKKESFPLTVTSAQKNPTAFYLCASSISVDNEQFFGPGTRLTVL.

CDR3 protein: CASSFWGRDEQYF. The CDR3 DNA sequence: TGTGCCAGCAGCTTCTGGGGGAGGGACGAGCAGTACTTC. This rearrangement joins TRBV5-4 to TRBJ2-7; 7 bases agree with TRBD2. The J segment lost 5 bases and the V segment lost 2 bases, leaving 4 bases of the junction unmatched. The CDR3 consists of 13 residues. Germline values: CDR1 SGHNT, CDR2 YYREEE (reference sequence).

The chain has TRBV5-1 and TRBJ2-7; 8 bases match TRBD1. Losses at the gene ends were 0 bases for V and 7 bases for J; bases not matched to a gene: 6. This CDR3 is built from 14 residues. Germline V lookup: CDR1 SGHRS, CDR2 YFSETQ. CDR3 nucleotide sequence: TGCGCCAGCAGCTTGGGACAGGGGCATGGGGAGCAGTACTTC. Translation gives CASSLGQGHGEQYF.

The V gene is TRBV5-4, the J gene TRBJ2-5; 11 bases map to TRBD2. Germline V gives CDR1 SGHNT, CDR2 YYREEE (reference sequence). After removal of 4 bases from V and 1 base from J, the junction contained 3 bases not matched to a gene. The CDR3 has 15 residues. The CDR3 here is CASSLSGGAQETQYF. In nucleotides, the CDR3 is TGTGCCAGCAGCCTTAGCGGGGGGGCCCAAGAGACCCAGTACTTC.

The V and J genes are TRBV4-1 and TRBJ2-7; D ambiguous. Trimming took off 0 bases at V and 5 bases at J, with 8 bases between the two ends. This CDR3 is 13 amino acids long. Germline-derived CDR1 and CDR2 are MGHRA and YSYEKL. This chain's CDR3 is CASSQDLRHEQYF. In DNA, the CDR3 is TGCGCCAGCAGCCAAGACCTTAGACACGAGCAGTACTTC.

The chain is built from TRBV6-5 and TRBJ2-1, with 10 bases lining up with TRBD2. J was trimmed by 4 bases and V by 4 bases; bases with no gene match: 1. Germline V gives CDR1 MNHEY, CDR2 SVGAGI. The CDR3 covers 14 residues. For the CDR3, the DNA is TGTGCCAGCAGTTCTAGCGGGGGTTACAATGAGCAGTTCTTC. It codes for CASSSSGGYNEQFF.

The chain is built from TRBV12-3 or TRBV12-4 and TRBJ1-2; D gene ambiguous. The V gene lost 4 bases and the J gene lost 2 bases, with 8 bases spanning the gap. CDR3 length: 13 amino acids. The CDR3 DNA reads as TGTGCCAGCAGTTCGGATCGAAACTATGGCTACACCTTC. Translated, it gives CASSSDRNYGYTF.

The count of this clone is one. The chain carries TRBV19 and TRBJ1-1; D gene unclear. Germline values: CDR1 LNHDA, CDR2 SQIVND (reference sequence). V lost 1 base, J lost 5 bases, and 8 bases lay in between. The CDR3 spans 13 residues. The CDR3 DNA sequence: TGTGCCAGTAGTATAGGGGCGATAACTGAAGCTTTCTTT. Protein product: CASSIGAITEAFF.

The chain recombines TRBV6-5 with TRBJ1-3; D is possibly TRBD1 (5 bases). The CDR3 runs to 14 residues. In germline, CDR1 is MNHEY, CDR2 SVGAGI. V lost 0 bases and J lost 8, with 11 bases in between. The CDR3 loop is CASSYSTGVDTIYF. The CDR3 nucleotides are TGTGCCAGCAGTTACTCAACGGGGGTTGACACCATATATTTT.

This clone has a single count. This chain links TRBV9 with TRBJ1-2; 11 positions match TRBD1. Germline CDR1 reads SGDLS; CDR2 reads YYNGEE. This CDR3 has 17 residues. V lost 3 bases, J lost 4 bases, and 11 bases stayed unmatched. CDR3 amino acids: CASSAWDRGNLGYGYTF. CDR3 bases: TGTGCCAGCAGCGCTTGGGACAGGGGGAACCTTGGCTATGGCTACACCTTC.